The 16 T cell receptor beta chains below come from one sample, sequenced in a study of blood T cells in healthy people across ages. Through a sample-barcoded 5' primer and a J-beta primer mix, a second PCR was run for about 6 to 11 cycles. TCRdb itself ran the 5' RACE reads through MiXCR, one entry per CDR3 protein. The table includes just under 550,000 distinct CDR3 sequences, 24% detected once. These sequences were also reported in another study, on T cells of mothers and their children.

Sample: blood. The receptors shown here come from a boy younger than 18 in good health.

The sample holds many counts of this clonotype. The chain is built from TRBV4-3 and TRBJ1-6; D remains unclear. In germline, CDR1 is LGHNA, CDR2 YSLEER. V lost 0 bases to trimming and J lost 10 bases, with 13 bases between them. The CDR3 spans 15 residues. The CDR3 nucleotides read TGCGCCAGCAGCCAAGAACGAAGCATCGGCTCACCCCTCCACTTT. This sequence encodes CASSQERSIGSPLHF.

For the CDR3, the DNA is TGTGCCACCAGCTCTCTAGCGGGGCGCGAGCAGTACTTC. Translated, it gives CATSSLAGREQYF. The chain uses TRBV15 and TRBJ2-7; 9 positions agree with TRBD2. The CDR3 extends over 13 amino acids. V lost 5 bases, J lost 6 bases, and 5 bases stayed unmatched. Germline CDR1 LNHNV, CDR2 YYDKDF (reference sequence).

Remarks on this clonotype: The CDR3 ends on some other residue instead of the conserved phenylalanine or tryptophan, so this is likely a read error. V and J are TRBV6-5 and TRBJ1-1; D is undetermined. V dropped 5 bases and J dropped 0 bases, with 10 bases sitting between them. The CDR3 contains 14 residues. Germline CDR1 is MNHEY and CDR2 is SVGAGI. Written as DNA, the CDR3 is TGTGCCAGCAGTCCGGGCCAAATGAACACTGAAGCTTTCGTT. Residues: CASSPGQMNTEAFV.

J is TRBJ2-1 and V is TRBV7-2; D is uncertain. With 5 bases removed from V and 1 base from J, the gap between germline ends came to 9 bases. Germline V gene data show CDR1 as SGHTA and CDR2 as FQGNSA. The CDR3 totals 14 residues. Here the CDR3 DNA reads TGTGCCAGCAGCCCGTTACCGTCCTACAATGAGCAGTTCTTC. Its protein product is CASSPLPSYNEQFF.

The V and J genes are TRBV20-1 and TRBJ2-2; TRBD2 is a possible D gene (6 bases). Trimming pared 1 base from V and 6 bases from J, leaving 15 bases between. From germline, CDR1 is DFQATT and CDR2 SNEGSKA (reference sequence). The CDR3 totals 15 residues. The CDR3 here is CSARAALASSGELFF. CDR3 bases: TGCAGTGCTAGAGCGGCCCTAGCGTCTTCCGGGGAGCTGTTTTTT.

Ten or more counts support this clonotype. This chain connects TRBV15 to TRBJ2-6, with D possibly being TRBD2 (6 bases). Germline CDR1 reads LNHNV; CDR2 reads YYDKDF (reference sequence). This CDR3 region has 15 residues. The V end lost 3 bases, the J end lost 12 bases, and 18 bases lay between the germline ends. The CDR3 protein is CATSRGGVTTAVLTF. The CDR3 DNA reads as TGTGCCACCAGCAGGGGGGGAGTTACAACCGCCGTCCTGACTTTC.

The chain employs TRBV20-1 and TRBJ2-4; D gene unclear. The CDR3 is made up of 14 amino acids. Germline V CDR1 and CDR2: DFQATT, SNEGSKA (reference sequence). With 6 bases removed from V and 13 bases from J, the gap between germline ends came to 25 bases. CDR3 sequence reads: CSAPGGYVIEQQYF. The DNA for the CDR3 is TGCAGTGCCCCCGGTGGTTATGTGATAGAACAACAGTACTTC.

V is TRBV7-8 and J is TRBJ1-4; D ambiguous. This CDR3 is 14 amino acids long. Germline loops: CDR1 SGHVS, CDR2 FQNEAQ. Trimming removed 2 bases from V and 8 bases from J, with 12 bases in between. The CDR3 loop reads CASSLSPEGEKLFF. The CDR3 region has the DNA TGTGCCAGCAGCTTATCCCCGGAGGGAGAAAAACTGTTTTTT.

This clonotype has more than one count but fewer than ten. The V call is TRBV9, the J call TRBJ2-3; the D is unclear. V lost 0 bases, J lost 4 bases, and 12 bases lay in between. Germline V lookup: CDR1 SGDLS, CDR2 YYNGEE. CDR3 length equals 15 residues. The CDR3, as DNA: TGTGCCAGCAGCGTAGTGGATAGCTACGCAGATACGCAGTATTTT. It yields the protein CASSVVDSYADTQYF.

V gene TRBV12-3 or TRBV12-4 combines with J gene TRBJ2-7; TRBD1 agrees at 9 bases. The CDR3 is 14 amino acids. Trimming took 9 bases from V and 1 from J; bases not matched to a gene: 7. CDR3 DNA sequence: TGTGCCAGTTTATCCGGGACAGGGTCCTACGAGCAGTACTTC. Protein product: CASLSGTGSYEQYF.

CDR3 coding DNA: TGTGCCAGCTCACGAGGGGCGGACTATGGCTACACCTTC. This sequence encodes CASSRGADYGYTF. The chain combines TRBV18 with TRBJ1-2, with D possibly matching TRBD1 (5 bases). V was clipped by 4 bases and J by 3 bases, with 9 bases between them. The CDR3 spans 13 residues. The germline CDR1 and CDR2 sequences are KGHSH and LQKENI.

This chain joins TRBV29-1 and TRBJ2-3; 8 bases agree with TRBD2. The junction had 2 bases not matched to a gene; V was cut back by 0 bases and J by 6 bases. Germline V gives CDR1 SQVTM, CDR2 ANQGSEA. This CDR3 is built from 13 residues. The CDR3 DNA follows: TGCAGCGTTGAAGAGGCGGGAGGCGATACGCAGTATTTT. As protein: CSVEEAGGDTQYF.

This clonotype was counted at least ten times. V gene TRBV4-1 combines with J gene TRBJ2-5; maybe TRBD2 (7 bases). The CDR3 runs to 15 residues. CDR1 and CDR2 from the germline V gene are MGHRA and YSYEKL. V lost 1 base, J lost 4 bases, and 13 bases lay in between. CDR3 nucleotides: TGCGCCAGCAGCCAAGCCTTCGGGGGGCTAGAGACCCAGTACTTC. This translates into CASSQAFGGLETQYF.

This clonotype was picked up a small number of times. The rearrangement links TRBV21-1 to TRBJ2-5; the table gives TRBD1 as D, unverified against the DNA. TRBV21-1 is listed as a pseudogene. This CDR3 has 15 amino acids. The CDR3 coding sequence is TGTGCCAGCAGCAAAACGACAGGGTTCGGGGAGACCCAGTACTTC. Translated, it gives CASSKTTGFGETQYF.

V is TRBV7-9 and J is TRBJ2-5; maybe TRBD1 (6 bases). Near its end, the DNA agrees better with TRBJ2-7, so the J call may be wrong. The CDR3 extends over 16 amino acids. Germline values: CDR1 SEHNR, CDR2 FQNEAQ (reference sequence). The CDR3 region is CASSLGAGRPPDEQYF. Here the CDR3 DNA reads TGTGCCAGCAGCTTGGGGGCGGGCAGGCCGCCGGACGAGCAGTACTTC.

V usage is TRBV7-2 and J usage is TRBJ2-1; the match to TRBD1 covers 7 bases. After removal of 5 bases from V and 4 bases from J, the junction contained 14 bases not matched to a gene. This CDR3 has 17 amino acids. The germline V gene has CDR1 SGHTA and CDR2 FQGNSA. CDR3 nucleotide sequence: TGTGCCAGCAGCAGTCACACCCGGGACAGATTTTACAATGAGCAGTTCTTC. Its protein is CASSSHTRDRFYNEQFF.